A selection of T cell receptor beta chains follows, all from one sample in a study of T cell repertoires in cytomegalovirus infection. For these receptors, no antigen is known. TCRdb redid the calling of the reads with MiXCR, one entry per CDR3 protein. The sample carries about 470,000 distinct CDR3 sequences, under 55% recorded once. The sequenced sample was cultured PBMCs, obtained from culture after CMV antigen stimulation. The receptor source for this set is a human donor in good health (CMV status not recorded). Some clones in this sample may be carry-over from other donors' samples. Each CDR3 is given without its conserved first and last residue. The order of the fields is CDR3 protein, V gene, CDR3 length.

ASCTGYNEQF,TRBV12-3/TRBV12-4,10
SASGGRVDNEQF,TRBV20-1,12
SVEGFGNTIY,TRBV29-1,10
ASGQAYNSPLH,TRBV25-1,11
ASSLPRGLAGEGDYNEQF,TRBV2,18
ASSLTAGGGEKLF,TRBV12-3/TRBV12-4,13
ASSRTGGGYDGYT,TRBV12-3/TRBV12-4,13
AISEFRTGGMNTEAF,TRBV10-3,15
ASSVLAGGPNEQF,TRBV19,13
ATSRVPGAGELF,TRBV15,12
ASSSRPGVNEQF,TRBV7-2,12
ASRDRSYYGYT,TRBV28,11
ASSSRYSSYNEQF,TRBV7-6,13
ASSIDWDSPLH,TRBV19,11
ASTVEPGGEQF,TRBV6-5,11
ASSPTGHFGEAF,TRBV12-3/TRBV12-4,12
ASSLHDRGASSPLH,TRBV7-9,14
ASLRGGTEDTEAF,TRBV19,13
ASSQGLGPYEQY,TRBV3-1,12
ASSGADSPLH,TRBV7-2,10
SASGGLAAFTDTQY,TRBV20-1,14
ACRTSGLAETQY,TRBV2,12
ASSWDITDTQY,TRBV6-2/TRBV6-3,11
ASSRKDSDYTDTQY,TRBV7-2,14
ASSYYSGRFTDTQY,TRBV6-6,14
ASSTLVGRKNEQF,TRBV7-2,13
ASSLATGISAEAF,TRBV5-1,13
ASSERPWGNEKLF,TRBV6-1,13